This T cell receptor beta chain was sequenced in a study of beta chain features in type 1 diabetes. Notes on the study in general: Shorter templates might be favored by PCR, and equally so in patients and in controls. People with Type 1 diabetes carried modestly yet significantly shorter TCRB CDR3s in all four CD4+ subsets.

The CDR3 loop spans 11 amino acids. V lost 6 bases to trimming and J lost 9 bases, with 11 bases between them. Researchers reported sorting CD4+ naive, central memory, regulatory and stem cell-like memory cells via CD45RO/CCR7/CD25/CD127/CD95/CD27. Sorted populations all exceeded 98% purity. Expressed TCRB transcripts were sequenced, since all the RNA that had been isolated was reverse transcribed. Clones were sequenced by immunoSEQ multiplex PCR, and TCRdb holds only the in-frame ones, with some missing. The profile shows hundreds of thousands of clones, approximately 15% of them singletons. Turning to this clone: The antigen is undetermined.

This receptor was taken from a man aged 25 to 40 in good health. The chain links TRBV23-1 to TRBJ1-1; D perhaps matches TRBD1 (5 bases). TRBV23-1 is filed as an ORF, its function uncertain. Sample: central memory CD4+ T cells from blood. The CDR3 sequence is CASRGLGKAFF. CDR3 in DNA: TGCGCCAGCAGGGGGCTGGGCAAAGCTTTCTTT.